This T cell receptor (beta chain) was identified in a study of blood T cell repertoires in COVID-19. Background on the study: PBMCs, B-cell-depleted T cells, or T cells were the source of the cDNA or gDNA that made up the material.

This clone was seen just once. The data were produced by immunoSEQ multiplex PCR, yet TCRdb's version contains in-frame clones alone and is incomplete. This sample carries under 300,000 clones, about 89% of them seen once, and the ten largest clones take approximately 2%. The CDR3 is made up of 17 amino acids. Per germline, CDR1 LGHNA and CDR2 YNFKEQ. Trimming left V 7 bases short and J 4 bases short, with 20 bases between. V usage is TRBV4-2 and J usage is TRBJ2-6, with a possible D match to TRBD1 (6 bases). Sequencing was carried out using PBMCs or T cells enriched from blood (not recorded which). The receptor was derived from a woman under 30 who had recovered from COVID-19. For the CDR3, the DNA is TGTGCCAGCACCAATCTTGGGCAGGGGCCCGGGGCCAACGTCCTGACTTTC. It translates to CASTNLGQGPGANVLTF.